A selection of T cell receptor beta chains follows, all from one sample in a study of vaccination effects on CD4 cells after COVID-19. Sequenced by immunoSEQ multiplex PCR; TCRdb stores in-frame clones only, minus some. This table has 35,000 to 40,000 clones, about two thirds appearing once. No antigen has been identified for these receptors. The starting material was CD4+ T cells from PBMCs cultured with HCoV-NL63 spike peptides, obtained before COVID-19 vaccination. These receptors all come from a human donor who had a prior SARS-CoV-2 infection. The CDR3 runs from the conserved cysteine through the conserved F or W. Fields, in order: V gene, D gene, J gene, clone size, CDR3 protein, CDR3 DNA. D genes are given only for firm matches. Rows may omit the clone size; those that give it use once, few, many or a size class.

v_gene: TRBV3-1/TRBV3-2; d_gene: -; j_gene: TRBJ2-7; abundance: -; CDR3aa: CASSQDLTGTLSYEQYF; CDR3nt: TGTGCCAGCAGCCAAGATCTGACGGGTACTCTCTCCTACGAGCAGTACTTC
v_gene: TRBV5-4; d_gene: -; j_gene: TRBJ1-3; abundance: -; CDR3aa: CASSLFPGAGNTIYF; CDR3nt: TGTGCCAGCAGCTTGTTTCCTGGGGCTGGAAACACCATATATTTT
v_gene: TRBV27; d_gene: TRBD2; j_gene: TRBJ2-2; abundance: -; CDR3aa: CASSLRSREGTGELFF; CDR3nt: TGTGCCAGCAGTTTACGTAGCAGGGAGGGTACCGGGGAGCTGTTTTTT
v_gene: TRBV6-5; d_gene: -; j_gene: TRBJ1-5; abundance: -; CDR3aa: CASSNAYSNQPQHF; CDR3nt: TGTGCCAGCAGTAACGCCTATAGCAATCAGCCCCAGCATTTT
v_gene: TRBV6-6; d_gene: -; j_gene: TRBJ2-5; abundance: -; CDR3aa: CASSLYTEETQYF; CDR3nt: TGTGCCAGCAGTTTGTACACCGAAGAGACCCAGTACTTC
v_gene: TRBV5-6; d_gene: -; j_gene: TRBJ2-2; abundance: -; CDR3aa: CASSPEVTGELFF; CDR3nt: TGTGCCAGCAGCCCTGAAGTCACCGGGGAGCTGTTTTTT
v_gene: TRBV6-5; d_gene: -; j_gene: TRBJ2-1; abundance: -; CDR3aa: CASSHTVSSYNEQFF; CDR3nt: TGTGCCAGCAGTCACACTGTTAGCTCCTACAATGAGCAGTTCTTC
v_gene: TRBV27; d_gene: -; j_gene: TRBJ1-4; abundance: few; CDR3aa: CASSFRMNEKLFF; CDR3nt: TGTGCCAGCAGTTTCCGCATGAATGAAAAACTGTTTTTT
v_gene: TRBV16; d_gene: TRBD1; j_gene: TRBJ2-7; abundance: -; CDR3aa: CASSQYRQGQTYEQYF; CDR3nt: TGTGCCAGCAGCCAATACCGACAGGGGCAGACCTACGAGCAGTACTTC
v_gene: TRBV18; d_gene: -; j_gene: TRBJ1-4; abundance: -; CDR3aa: CASSPNTGRNEKLFF; CDR3nt: TGTGCCAGCTCACCAAATACAGGCCGTAATGAAAAACTGTTTTTT
v_gene: TRBV7-9; d_gene: -; j_gene: TRBJ1-2; abundance: few; CDR3aa: CASSFMGSTIDTF; CDR3nt: TGTGCCAGCAGCTTCATGGGCTCAACCATCGACACCTTC
v_gene: TRBV5-1; d_gene: TRBD2; j_gene: TRBJ2-1; abundance: -; CDR3aa: CASSSLTSTSSNEQFF; CDR3nt: TGCGCCAGCAGCTCTCTGACTAGCACTAGTAGCAATGAGCAGTTCTTC
v_gene: TRBV2; d_gene: TRBD1; j_gene: TRBJ1-5; abundance: -; CDR3aa: CASSGDRGHRQPQHF; CDR3nt: TGTGCCAGCAGTGGCGACAGGGGGCATCGTCAGCCCCAGCATTTT
v_gene: TRBV9; d_gene: TRBD1; j_gene: TRBJ1-6; abundance: -; CDR3aa: CASSVAPDRGTPLHF; CDR3nt: TGTGCCAGCAGCGTAGCTCCGGACAGGGGAACACCCCTCCACTTT
v_gene: TRBV5-1; d_gene: -; j_gene: TRBJ1-4; abundance: -; CDR3aa: CASSLGQVNEKLFF; CDR3nt: TGCGCCAGCAGCTTGGGACAGGTGAATGAAAAACTGTTTTTT
v_gene: TRBV5-6; d_gene: TRBD2; j_gene: TRBJ2-1; abundance: -; CDR3aa: CASSLTQAGHNEQFF; CDR3nt: TGTGCCAGCAGCTTGACTCAAGCGGGGCACAATGAGCAGTTCTTC
v_gene: TRBV5-1; d_gene: -; j_gene: TRBJ1-1; abundance: -; CDR3aa: CASSLDLTGMNTEAFF; CDR3nt: TGCGCCAGCAGCTTGGATCTAACAGGGATGAACACTGAAGCTTTCTTT
v_gene: TRBV11-3; d_gene: -; j_gene: TRBJ1-6; abundance: -; CDR3aa: CASSLRPGEDSPLHF; CDR3nt: TGTGCCAGCAGCTTAAGACCAGGGGAGGATTCACCCCTCCACTTT
v_gene: TRBV5-4; d_gene: -; j_gene: TRBJ2-7; abundance: -; CDR3aa: CASSLGEHEVYEQYF; CDR3nt: TGTGCCAGCAGCTTGGGAGAACACGAAGTCTACGAGCAGTACTTC
v_gene: TRBV5-8; d_gene: TRBD1; j_gene: TRBJ1-4; abundance: few; CDR3aa: CASSGRTGENEKLFF; CDR3nt: TGTGCCAGCAGCGGACGGACAGGGGAAAATGAAAAACTGTTTTTT
v_gene: TRBV24-1; d_gene: -; j_gene: TRBJ2-2; abundance: -; CDR3aa: CATSDSGHNTGELFF; CDR3nt: TGTGCCACCAGTGATTCGGGACATAACACCGGGGAGCTGTTTTTT
v_gene: TRBV5-4; d_gene: -; j_gene: TRBJ2-3; abundance: -; CDR3aa: CASSSPPADTQYF; CDR3nt: TGTGCCAGCAGCTCGCCCCCGGCAGATACGCAGTATTTT
v_gene: TRBV3-1/TRBV3-2; d_gene: -; j_gene: TRBJ2-1; abundance: few; CDR3aa: CASSQFLREQFF; CDR3nt: TGTGCCAGCAGCCAATTCTTGCGGGAGCAGTTCTTC
v_gene: TRBV7-2; d_gene: -; j_gene: TRBJ2-7; abundance: -; CDR3aa: CASSLYAGGQNEQYF; CDR3nt: TGTGCCAGCAGCTTATACGCGGGGGGACAGAACGAGCAGTACTTC
v_gene: TRBV11-2; d_gene: -; j_gene: TRBJ2-5; abundance: -; CDR3aa: CASSFLGGETQYF; CDR3nt: TGTGCCAGCAGCTTTCTGGGCGGCGAGACCCAGTACTTC
v_gene: TRBV5-1; d_gene: TRBD2; j_gene: TRBJ2-1; abundance: -; CDR3aa: CASSQTSQALGEQFF; CDR3nt: TGCGCCAGCAGCCAGACTAGCCAGGCCCTTGGGGAGCAGTTCTTC
v_gene: TRBV7-9; d_gene: -; j_gene: TRBJ1-1; abundance: -; CDR3aa: CASSSGTYGAAEAFF; CDR3nt: TGTGCCAGCAGCTCGGGAACGTATGGAGCTGCTGAAGCTTTCTTT
v_gene: TRBV5-6; d_gene: TRBD1; j_gene: TRBJ1-5; abundance: -; CDR3aa: CASSKGNRGQPQHF; CDR3nt: TGTGCCAGCAGCAAGGGAAACAGGGGTCAGCCCCAGCATTTT
v_gene: TRBV18; d_gene: TRBD1; j_gene: TRBJ2-2; abundance: -; CDR3aa: CASSPSRGSYTGELFF; CDR3nt: TGTGCCAGCTCACCTAGCAGGGGGTCTTACACCGGGGAGCTGTTTTTT
v_gene: TRBV24-1; d_gene: -; j_gene: TRBJ2-3; abundance: -; CDR3aa: CATSDGGRTDTQYF; CDR3nt: TGTGCCACCAGTGATGGGGGGCGCACAGATACGCAGTATTTT
v_gene: TRBV7-3; d_gene: -; j_gene: TRBJ2-1; abundance: -; CDR3aa: CASSLTAGNPPIEQFF; CDR3nt: TGTGCCAGCAGCTTAACGGCCGGGAACCCCCCCATTGAGCAGTTCTTC
v_gene: TRBV19; d_gene: -; j_gene: TRBJ2-1; abundance: -; CDR3aa: CASSHLRASVNEQFF; CDR3nt: TGTGCCAGTAGCCACCTCCGGGCCTCGGTTAATGAGCAGTTCTTC
v_gene: TRBV7-9; d_gene: -; j_gene: TRBJ1-3; abundance: -; CDR3aa: CASSPTYLGNTIYF; CDR3nt: TGTGCCAGCAGCCCGACCTACCTTGGAAACACCATATATTTT
v_gene: TRBV11-1; d_gene: TRBD1; j_gene: TRBJ2-7; abundance: -; CDR3aa: CASRNPEGDSHEQYF; CDR3nt: TGTGCCAGCAGGAACCCCGAGGGGGACAGCCACGAGCAGTACTTC
v_gene: TRBV5-1; d_gene: -; j_gene: TRBJ2-5; abundance: -; CDR3aa: CASSLGSGEETQYF; CDR3nt: TGCGCCAGCAGCTTGGGATCGGGAGAGGAGACCCAGTACTTC
v_gene: TRBV7-2; d_gene: TRBD2; j_gene: TRBJ2-5; abundance: -; CDR3aa: CASRLAGTQKSDQYF; CDR3nt: TGTGCCAGCAGACTAGCGGGAACACAAAAAAGTGACCAGTACTTC
v_gene: TRBV7-9; d_gene: TRBD1; j_gene: TRBJ2-7; abundance: -; CDR3aa: CASSLDRGTYEQYF; CDR3nt: TGTGCCAGCAGTTTGGACAGGGGGACCTACGAGCAGTACTTC
v_gene: TRBV21-1; d_gene: -; j_gene: TRBJ2-7; abundance: -; CDR3aa: CASSIGLAGEGFNEQYF; CDR3nt: TGTGCCAGCAGCATCGGACTAGCGGGAGAGGGGTTTAACGAGCAGTACTTC
v_gene: TRBV5-1; d_gene: TRBD1; j_gene: TRBJ2-5; abundance: -; CDR3aa: CASSLGTGGREETQYF; CDR3nt: TGCGCCAGCAGCTTAGGGACAGGGGGTAGGGAAGAGACCCAGTACTTC
v_gene: TRBV3-1/TRBV3-2; d_gene: -; j_gene: TRBJ2-1; abundance: few; CDR3aa: CASSQARNEQFF; CDR3nt: TGTGCCAGCAGCCAAGCTCGAAATGAGCAGTTCTTC
v_gene: TRBV30; d_gene: -; j_gene: TRBJ2-5; abundance: -; CDR3aa: CAWSGGGVQETQYF; CDR3nt: TGTGCCTGGAGTGGAGGCGGGGTCCAAGAGACCCAGTACTTC
v_gene: TRBV6-5; d_gene: TRBD2; j_gene: TRBJ2-3; abundance: -; CDR3aa: CASKGSGRPDTQYF; CDR3nt: TGTGCCAGCAAAGGTAGCGGGAGGCCAGATACGCAGTATTTT
v_gene: TRBV5-1; d_gene: -; j_gene: TRBJ1-1; abundance: few; CDR3aa: CASSLEPSTEAFF; CDR3nt: TGCGCCAGCAGCTTGGAACCATCGACTGAAGCTTTCTTT
v_gene: TRBV7-2; d_gene: -; j_gene: TRBJ1-1; abundance: -; CDR3aa: CASSLLRASEAFF; CDR3nt: TGTGCCAGCAGCTTATTAAGGGCAAGTGAAGCTTTCTTT
v_gene: TRBV7-2; d_gene: -; j_gene: TRBJ2-7; abundance: -; CDR3aa: CASSPLGPQQYF; CDR3nt: TGTGCCAGCAGCCCTCTGGGCCCCCAGCAGTACTTC
v_gene: TRBV5-1; d_gene: TRBD1; j_gene: TRBJ2-3; abundance: -; CDR3aa: CASSSRGTGATDTQYF; CDR3nt: TGCGCCAGCAGCTCTAGAGGGACAGGGGCCACAGATACGCAGTATTTT